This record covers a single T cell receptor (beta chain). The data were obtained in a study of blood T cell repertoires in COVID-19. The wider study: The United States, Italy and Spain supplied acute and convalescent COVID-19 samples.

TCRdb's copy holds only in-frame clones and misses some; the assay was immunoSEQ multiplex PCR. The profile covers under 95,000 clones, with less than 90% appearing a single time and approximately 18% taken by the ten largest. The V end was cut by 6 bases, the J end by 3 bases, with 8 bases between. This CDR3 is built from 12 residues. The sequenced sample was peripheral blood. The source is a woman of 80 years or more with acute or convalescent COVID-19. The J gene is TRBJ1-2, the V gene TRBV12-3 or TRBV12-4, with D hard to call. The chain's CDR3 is CASRATDYGYTF. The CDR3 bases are TGTGCCAGCAGAGCAACAGACTATGGCTACACCTTC.